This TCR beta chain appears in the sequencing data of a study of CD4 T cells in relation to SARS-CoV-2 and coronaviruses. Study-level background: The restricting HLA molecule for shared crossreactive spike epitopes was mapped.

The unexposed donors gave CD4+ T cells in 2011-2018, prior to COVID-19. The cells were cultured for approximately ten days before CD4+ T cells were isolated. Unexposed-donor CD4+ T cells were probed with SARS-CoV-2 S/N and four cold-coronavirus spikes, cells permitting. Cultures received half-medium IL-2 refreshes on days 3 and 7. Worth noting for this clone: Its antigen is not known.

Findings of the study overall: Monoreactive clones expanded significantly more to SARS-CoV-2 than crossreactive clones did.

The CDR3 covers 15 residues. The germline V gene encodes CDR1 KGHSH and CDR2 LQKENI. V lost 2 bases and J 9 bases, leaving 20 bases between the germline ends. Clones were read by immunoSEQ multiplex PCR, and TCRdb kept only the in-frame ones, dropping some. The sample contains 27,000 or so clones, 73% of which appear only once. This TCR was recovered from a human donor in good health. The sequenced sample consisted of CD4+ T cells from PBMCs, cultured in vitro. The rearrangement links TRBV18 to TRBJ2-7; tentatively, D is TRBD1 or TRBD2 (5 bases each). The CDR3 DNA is TGTGCCAGCTCACCAGGGACGGGCACCTTAGGGGTGCAGTACTTC. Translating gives CASSPGTGTLGVQYF.